Below, 4 T cell receptor beta chains from the same sample are listed, as sequenced in a study of post-analysis software for immune sequencing data. No antigen has been identified for these receptors. Unique molecular identifiers featured in each of the TCR beta cDNA libraries. TCRdb itself ran the PCR reads through MiXCR, one entry per CDR3 protein. Of about 500,000 distinct CDR3 sequences detected, roughly 45% appear once; the ten largest clones hold 9% to 14%. Overall study results and limits: Roughly five TRBV segments occurring more often in patients than controls included TRBV5-6, TRBV5-1 and TRBV20-1.

Sequenced: blood. Receptor source: a girl aged 5 to 17 with multiple sclerosis.

The chain carries TRBV11-2 and TRBJ2-7; perhaps D is TRBD1 or TRBD2 (5 bases each). CDR1 is SGHAT, CDR2 FQNNGV, per germline. Trimming took off 4 bases at V and 1 base at J, with 14 bases between the two ends. The CDR3 contains 15 residues. The CDR3 DNA reads as TGTGCCAGCAGCTCTTATCGGGGACCTTCCTACGAGCAGTACTTC. This encodes CASSSYRGPSYEQYF.

This chain connects TRBV6-5 to TRBJ2-7; D is unresolved. The CDR3 length is 15 residues. Trimming shortened V by 0 bases and J by 3 bases, and 12 bases separated the two germline ends. Germline values: CDR1 MNHEY, CDR2 SVGAGI. CDR3 nucleotides: TGTGCCAGCAGTTACTCTTGGACGGTGCACTACGAGCAGTACTTC. It specifies CASSYSWTVHYEQYF.

This clonotype has a handful of counts. The V and J genes are TRBV10-3 and TRBJ2-1; D gene ambiguous. This CDR3 has 12 residues. The V gene's germline CDR1 is ENHRY and CDR2 SYGVKD. V gave up 4 bases and J gave up 5 bases, with 6 bases separating them. In DNA form, the CDR3 reads TGTGCCATCAGTGGGGTAGACAATGAGCAGTTCTTC. Protein sequence: CAISGVDNEQFF.

The genes are TRBV3-1 and TRBJ2-3, with D tentatively TRBD2 (5 bases). The CDR3 sequence is 15 residues long. Trimming took 4 bases from V and 6 from J, leaving 17 bases between them. Germline assignment: CDR1 LGHDT and CDR2 YNNKEL (reference sequence). The CDR3 region is CASSLRSGLRDTQYF. In DNA form, the CDR3 reads TGTGCCAGCAGCCTGCGGAGCGGCCTGCGGGATACGCAGTATTTT.